This passage covers 13 T cell receptor beta chains from one sample sequenced in a study of cytomegalovirus exposure and HLA in healthy donors. The PCR was carried out with 60 Vbeta primers and 13 Jbeta primers. TCRdb's copy holds only in-frame clones and misses some; the assay was immunoSEQ multiplex PCR. The data hold about 160,000 clones, with 55% to 75% observed a single time. Specimen: PBMCs. Receptors originate from a woman aged 55-69 years in good health and CMV-seropositive.

This clone was found a few times. The chain couples TRBV6-4 to TRBJ1-3; D not certain. Between the trimmed V and J ends, which lost 6 bases and 3 bases, there was a span of 9 bases. The CDR3 spans 13 residues. Per germline, CDR1 MRHNA and CDR2 SNTAGT. The CDR3 DNA reads as TGTGCCAGCAGCGGTGATGATGGAAACACCATATATTTT. Translated, it gives CASSGDDGNTIYF.

The CDR3 region is CASSLEGGSQFF. Written as DNA, the CDR3 is TGTGCCAGCAGCTTAGAGGGGGGTTCCCAGTTCTTC. The V gene is TRBV11-3, the J gene TRBJ2-1; TRBD2 is a possible D gene (6 bases). CDR1 and CDR2 (germline): SGHNT, YENEEA. This CDR3 has 12 amino acids. Trimming left V 0 bases short and J 13 bases short, with 10 bases between.

The CDR3 is CASSPTAATNEKLFF. In DNA, the CDR3 is TGTGCCAGCAGCCCGACAGCCGCAACTAATGAAAAACTGTTTTTT. V is TRBV7-9 and J is TRBJ1-4, with D possibly being TRBD1 (5 bases). Looked up from germline, CDR1 is SEHNR and CDR2 is FQNEAQ (reference sequence). The CDR3 is 15 amino acids. The V gene lost 5 bases and the J gene lost 0 bases, with 10 bases spanning the gap.

The V gene is TRBV29-1, the J gene TRBJ2-1; TRBD2 matches 8 bases. The CDR3 runs to 15 residues. Germline CDR1 and CDR2: SQVTM and ANQGSEA. The V gene end was trimmed by 5 bases and the J gene end by 0 bases; junction bases not matched to a gene: 6. CDR3 DNA: TGCAGCGTTACCAGGAGCGGGGGCTCCTACAATGAGCAGTTCTTC. Translation: CSVTRSGGSYNEQFF.

V usage is TRBV30 and J usage is TRBJ2-4; 11 bases are a match to TRBD1. Germline V CDR1 and CDR2: GTSNPN, SVGIG (reference sequence). V trimming: 7 bases; J trimming: 7 bases; junction bases outside the gene matches: 9. The CDR3 extends over 14 amino acids. As DNA, the CDR3 is TGTGCCTTGACTACCCGGGACAGGGGGAACATTCAGTACTTC. It translates to CALTTRDRGNIQYF.

The chain links TRBV5-1 to TRBJ1-1; 7 bases line up with TRBD1. The CDR3 consists of 15 residues. Trimming removed 4 bases from V and 0 bases from J; junction bases left unmatched: 6. Germline values: CDR1 SGHRS, CDR2 YFSETQ. The CDR3 bases are TGCGCCAGCAGCGAGGGACAGCTTCTGAACACTGAAGCTTTCTTT. This encodes CASSEGQLLNTEAFF.

The V gene is TRBV29-1, the J gene TRBJ2-7; D possibly corresponds to TRBD1 (6 bases). This CDR3 comprises 12 residues. Germline lookup yields CDR1 SQVTM and CDR2 ANQGSEA. Deletions cut 5 bases from V and 2 bases from J, with 10 bases between. Here the CDR3 DNA reads TGCAGCGTTCGGGACACTACCTACGAGCAGTACTTC. It specifies CSVRDTTYEQYF.

The rearrangement uses TRBV29-1 and TRBJ2-7; TRBD2 is a possible D gene (5 bases). Germline CDR1 reads SQVTM; CDR2 reads ANQGSEA. V lost 2 bases, J lost 2 bases, and 10 bases lay in between. The CDR3 extends over 13 amino acids. The CDR3 DNA follows: TGCAGCGTTGAATCGGAGGCTCCCTACGAGCAGTACTTC. This encodes CSVESEAPYEQYF.

The chain uses TRBV2 and TRBJ1-5; maybe TRBD1 (6 bases). Deletions cut 4 bases from V and 3 bases from J, with 10 bases between. Germline V gene sequence: CDR1 SNHLY, CDR2 FYNNEI. This CDR3 is built from 14 residues. CDR3 region: CASSVGAPNQPQHF. CDR3 sequence (DNA): TGTGCCAGCAGTGTGGGGGCTCCCAATCAGCCCCAGCATTTT.

This clone was observed a single time. The chain has TRBV27 and TRBJ2-7, with 7 bases matching TRBD1. Looked up from germline, CDR1 is MNHEY and CDR2 is SMNVEV (reference sequence). After removal of 2 bases from V and 2 bases from J, the junction contained 3 bases not matched to a gene. This CDR3 region has 14 residues. CDR3 residues: CASSLTGQTYEQYF. CDR3 nucleotides: TGTGCCAGCAGTTTAACGGGACAGACCTACGAGCAGTACTTC.

The V and J genes are TRBV6-5 and TRBJ2-7, with a possible D match to TRBD1 (5 bases). The V gene lost 4 bases and the J gene lost 0 bases, with 10 bases spanning the gap. The germline CDR1 and CDR2 sequences are MNHEY and SVGAGI. This CDR3 comprises 14 residues. The CDR3 nucleotides are TGTGCCAGCAGTTTGCACAGGAACTCCTACGAGCAGTACTTC. As protein: CASSLHRNSYEQYF.

Written as DNA, the CDR3 is TGCGCCAGCAGCCAAGAAGGGAGGAGCTCCTACAATGAGCAGTTCTTC. Protein product: CASSQEGRSSYNEQFF. The V and J genes are TRBV4-3 and TRBJ2-1, with D tentatively TRBD2 (6 bases). The germline V gene has CDR1 LGHNA and CDR2 YSLEER. This CDR3 comprises 16 residues. The V end lost 0 bases, the J end lost 0 bases, and 9 bases lay between the germline ends.

This clone was seen a few times. The chain couples TRBV28 to TRBJ2-7; D is perhaps TRBD1 (5 bases). The CDR3 is 14 amino acids. V lost 3 bases to trimming and J lost 0 bases, with 9 bases between them. Germline CDR1 MDHEN, CDR2 SYDVKM. The CDR3 spells CASSLARASYEQYF. CDR3 sequence (DNA): TGTGCCAGCAGTTTGGCCAGGGCCTCCTACGAGCAGTACTTC.